Following are 30 T cell receptor beta chains from one sample sequenced in a study of T-cell reconstitution after alpha-beta-depleted transplantation in children. A TCRbeta library incorporating unique molecular identifiers was prepared. TCRdb recomputed calls from the PCR reads with MiXCR, one row per CDR3 protein. Of 490,000 or so distinct CDR3 sequences in the sample, around 13% were seen once. The input for sequencing was PBMCs from the stem cell graft donor, taken from the stem cell graft. The receptors stem from a human donor who donated a stem cell graft to a child with combined immunodeficiency.

This clonotype was counted a few times. Its ends do not fully match the called genes, so a read error is possible. The J gene is TRBJ1-2, the V gene TRBV7-9; D gene uncertain. Germline CDR1 reads SEHNR; CDR2 reads FQNEAQ (reference sequence). This CDR3 region has 10 residues. The CDR3 nucleotides are TGTGCCAGCAGCAGCCGGGCCTTAAAGTTC. Residues: CASSSRALKF.

This clonotype was seen only a few times. The rearrangement uses TRBV6-5 and TRBJ1-6, with 9 bases lining up with TRBD1. V trimming: 5 bases; J trimming: 8 bases; junction bases outside the gene matches: 7. The CDR3 length is 15 residues. In germline, CDR1 is MNHEY, CDR2 SVGAGI. CDR3: CASSRVGTGHSPLHF. DNA for the CDR3: TGTGCCAGCAGTCGCGTCGGGACAGGGCATTCACCCCTCCACTTT.

J is TRBJ1-6 and V is TRBV6-1; D might be TRBD1 (5 bases). The germline V gene encodes CDR1 MNHNS and CDR2 SASEGT. V lost 6 bases and J lost 0, with 12 bases in between. This CDR3 contains 16 residues. The CDR3 sequence: CASRAIGVSYNSPLHF. CDR3 DNA: TGTGCCAGCAGGGCCATAGGGGTCTCCTATAATTCACCCCTCCACTTT.

This clonotype was observed a single time. The chain joins TRBV9 to TRBJ2-7; possible D gene TRBD2, 5 bases. V was trimmed by 4 bases and J by 4 bases, leaving 15 bases between them. Looked up from germline, CDR1 is SGDLS and CDR2 is YYNGEE. The CDR3 has 14 residues. The CDR3 DNA reads as TGTGCCAGCAGCCCCACTAGTTCAGCTTACGAGCAGTACTTC. It translates to CASSPTSSAYEQYF.

In its sample, this clonotype was seen many times. The chain combines TRBV12-3 or TRBV12-4 with TRBJ2-5; the D is unclear. CDR3 size: 12 residues. V lost 9 bases and J lost 1, with 9 bases in between. CDR3 residues: CASGMIQETQYF. The CDR3 DNA is TGTGCCAGTGGCATGATCCAAGAGACCCAGTACTTC.

J is TRBJ2-6 and V is TRBV5-1; perhaps TRBD1 as D (6 bases). This CDR3 contains 15 residues. In germline, CDR1 is SGHRS, CDR2 YFSETQ. The V gene lost 3 bases and the J gene lost 2 bases, with 9 bases spanning the gap. The CDR3 DNA reads as TGCGCCAGCAGCTCAGGGGTGGCTGGGGCCAACGTCCTGACTTTC. Translating it yields CASSSGVAGANVLTF.

V gene TRBV7-2 combines with J gene TRBJ2-2, with 7 nucleotides matching TRBD1. This CDR3 has 14 residues. The germline CDR1 and CDR2 sequences are SGHTA and FQGNSA. Unmatched junction bases numbered 2, after V lost 4 bases and J lost 3 bases. The chain's CDR3 is CASSWDSHTGELFF. CDR3 DNA sequence: TGTGCCAGCAGCTGGGACAGCCACACCGGGGAGCTGTTTTTT.

This clonotype has a count of ten or more. The CDR3 loop reads CASSQIAGGPETQYF. In DNA form, the CDR3 reads TGTGCCAGCAGTCAAATAGCGGGAGGGCCAGAGACCCAGTACTTC. This chain connects TRBV12-3 or TRBV12-4 to TRBJ2-5, with 11 bases lining up with TRBD2. With V trimmed by 5 bases and J by 4 bases, 6 bases remained unmatched. The CDR3 is 15 amino acids.

CDR3 in DNA: TGTGCCAGTAGTCGCCAAAAAAACTCCTACGAGCAGTACTTC. Translated: CASSRQKNSYEQYF. The V and J genes are TRBV19 and TRBJ2-7; no reliable D call. CDR1 is LNHDA and CDR2 is SQIVND in the germline V gene (reference sequence). The ends were cut back, 5 bases at V and 0 bases at J, with 11 bases in the middle. The CDR3 extends over 14 amino acids.

This clonotype showed up just a few times. The chain uses TRBV12-3 or TRBV12-4 and TRBJ2-7, with D possibly matching TRBD1 (6 bases). Trimming took 1 base from V and 3 from J, leaving 19 bases between them. CDR3 length: 17 residues. DNA for the CDR3: TGTGCCAGCAGTTTAGACTGGATCGGGGACAAAGACTACGAGCAGTACTTC. It yields the protein CASSLDWIGDKDYEQYF.

The chain combines TRBV3-1 with TRBJ2-5; TRBD2 aligns across 8 bases. The length of the CDR3 is 17 residues. Per germline, CDR1 LGHDT and CDR2 YNNKEL (reference sequence). V shed 0 bases and J 2 bases; nucleotides not matched to a gene: 8. CDR3 bases: TGTGCCAGCAGCCAAGATCGGGAGGGGGATGCACAAGAGACCCAGTACTTC. Its translation: CASSQDREGDAQETQYF.

This clonotype was observed at least ten times. This chain links TRBV29-1 with TRBJ2-2; 10 positions match TRBD1. Germline assignment: CDR1 SQVTM and CDR2 ANQGSEA. The CDR3 loop spans 16 amino acids. Germline trimming cut 4 bases from V and 5 bases from J; bases unmatched to any gene: 10. CDR3: CSVGFGDRGETGELFF. CDR3 nucleotides: TGCAGCGTTGGGTTCGGGGACAGGGGAGAGACCGGGGAGCTGTTTTTT.

On this clonotype: The junction shows a germline mismatch at one end, possibly a read error. The genes are TRBV20-1 and TRBJ2-1; D possibly matches TRBD1 or TRBD2 (6 bases each). CDR3 size: 16 residues. Germline CDR1 is DFQATT and CDR2 is SNEGSKA (reference sequence). Written as DNA, the CDR3 is TGCTGTGCTAGACCATTCCCGGGGGCCTTCGGCGATGAGCAGTTCTTC. This translates into CCARPFPGAFGDEQFF.

This clonotype was detected a few times. The chain couples TRBV29-1 to TRBJ2-7, with 7 bases identical to TRBD2. Trimming removed 5 bases from V and 5 bases from J; junction bases left unmatched: 12. This CDR3 comprises 14 residues. In germline, CDR1 is SQVTM, CDR2 ANQGSEA. The CDR3 sequence: CSVKTLKRGDEQYF. The DNA for the CDR3 is TGCAGCGTTAAGACCCTTAAGCGGGGCGACGAGCAGTACTTC.

The V call is TRBV29-1, the J call TRBJ2-1; tentatively, D is TRBD2 (6 bases). This CDR3 region has 14 residues. The germline V gene encodes CDR1 SQVTM and CDR2 ANQGSEA. V was trimmed by 5 bases and J by 6 bases, leaving 17 bases between them. CDR3 sequence: CSVSGVNRLNEQFF. The CDR3 DNA reads TGCAGCGTTTCGGGAGTAAACCGGCTCAATGAGCAGTTCTTC.

There are a few counts of this clonotype. The rearrangement uses TRBV29-1 and TRBJ2-7, with 9 nucleotides matching TRBD2. Germline V gives CDR1 SQVTM, CDR2 ANQGSEA. With V trimmed by 3 bases and J by 4 bases, 7 bases remained unmatched. The CDR3 contains 14 residues. The CDR3 spells CSVEGLAGSYEQYF. As DNA, the CDR3 is TGCAGCGTTGAGGGGCTAGCGGGATCTTACGAGCAGTACTTC.

At least ten counts were recorded for this clonotype. V and J are TRBV12-3 or TRBV12-4 and TRBJ2-4; D remains ambiguous. The length of the CDR3 is 14 residues. V was shortened by 3 bases and J by 2 bases, with 8 bases between the two germline ends. The CDR3 is CASSFSLSKNIQYF. The CDR3 DNA sequence: TGTGCCAGCAGTTTCAGTTTATCCAAAAACATTCAGTACTTC.

The rearrangement links TRBV30 to TRBJ2-3; the D is unclear. The CDR3 extends over 15 amino acids. Trimming left V 0 bases short and J 5 bases short, with 15 bases between. CDR1 is GTSNPN, CDR2 SVGIG, per germline (reference sequence). Here the CDR3 DNA reads TGTGCCTGGAGTGTACTCGGCTTGGAGAGAGATACGCAGTATTTT. It codes for CAWSVLGLERDTQYF.

The V gene is TRBV5-5, the J gene TRBJ2-3; D may be TRBD1 (6 bases). The CDR3 is 16 residues long. Germline CDR1 reads SGHKS; CDR2 reads YYEKEE (reference sequence). Deletions cut 1 base from V and 0 bases from J, with 12 bases between. The CDR3 spells CASSLRGNPSTDTQYF. The CDR3 DNA is TGTGCCAGCAGCTTGAGGGGGAACCCAAGCACAGATACGCAGTATTTT. Complete variable domain (other parts from reference TRBV5-5 and TRBJ2-3): DAGVTQSPTHLIKTRGQQVTLRCSPISGHKSVSWYQQVLGQGPQFIFQYYEKEERGRGNFPDRFSARQFPNYSSELNVNALLLGDSALYLCASSLRGNPSTDTQYFGPGTRLTVL.

Ten or more counts support this clonotype. The J gene is TRBJ2-3, the V gene TRBV12-3 or TRBV12-4; D gene unclear. V lost 6 bases and J lost 6, with 10 bases in between. The CDR3 covers 12 residues. The chain's CDR3 is CASSTRSDTQYF. In DNA, the CDR3 is TGTGCCAGCAGCACCAGATCCGATACGCAGTATTTT.

Concerning this clonotype itself: The junction departs from the called germline gene at one end, perhaps through a read error. The chain uses TRBV2 and TRBJ2-1; possible D gene TRBD1, 6 bases. The CDR3 is 11 residues long. The germline V gene has CDR1 SNHLY and CDR2 FYNNEI. CDR3 DNA sequence: TGTGCCAGCAGAGAAGGGACAGAGCAGTTCTTC. The encoded protein is CASREGTEQFF. Supplemented by reference TRBV2 and TRBJ2-1, the full variable domain reads EPEVTQTPSHQVTQMGQEVILRCVPISNHLYFYWYRQILGQKVEFLVSFYNNEISEKSEIFDDQFSVERPDGSNFTLKIRSTKLEDSAMYFCASREGTEQFFGPGTRLTVL.

The V and J genes are TRBV12-3 or TRBV12-4 and TRBJ2-7; TRBD2 might be the D (6 bases). The CDR3 length is 16 residues. V gave up 5 bases and J gave up 9 bases, with 26 bases separating them. The CDR3 here is CASSPPLPEGRGGQYF. The CDR3 DNA reads as TGTGCCAGCAGTCCCCCATTACCGGAGGGCCGAGGCGGGCAGTACTTC.

The CDR3 sequence is CASSQDAGDIYEQYF. CDR3 DNA sequence: TGCGCCAGCAGCCAGGACGCGGGGGACATTTACGAGCAGTACTTC. The chain combines TRBV4-3 with TRBJ2-7; possible D gene TRBD2, 7 bases. V was shortened by 3 bases and J by 4 bases, with 16 bases between the two germline ends. CDR1 and CDR2 (germline): LGHNA, YSLEER. CDR3 length: 15 residues.

This clonotype was recorded many times. V is TRBV12-3 or TRBV12-4 and J is TRBJ2-1; D is uncertain. The ends were cut back, 4 bases at V and 0 bases at J, with 7 bases in the middle. This CDR3 contains 14 residues. CDR3 protein: CASSYLSSYNEQFF. The CDR3 DNA reads TGTGCCAGCAGTTACCTGAGCTCCTACAATGAGCAGTTCTTC.

This clonotype was found a few times. This chain uses TRBV7-9 with TRBJ2-3, with a possible D match to TRBD2 (6 bases). This CDR3 contains 15 residues. The germline V and J ends were trimmed by 5 bases and 1 base, with 13 bases remaining between them. Germline CDR1 reads SEHNR; CDR2 reads FQNEAQ (reference sequence). The CDR3 region has the DNA TGTGCCAGCAGCCTCACCGGGACTGGCACAGATACGCAGTATTTT. Translated: CASSLTGTGTDTQYF.

The rearrangement uses TRBV6-1 and TRBJ2-1; D may be TRBD1 or TRBD2 (6 bases each). Trimming cost V 6 bases and J 5 bases, with 14 bases left between them. The CDR3 runs 14 residues. The germline V gene encodes CDR1 MNHNS and CDR2 SASEGT. The CDR3 sequence: CASSKRGADNEQFF. CDR3 in DNA: TGTGCCAGCAGCAAGAGGGGGGCGGACAATGAGCAGTTCTTC.

This clonotype was counted many times. This chain uses TRBV24-1 with TRBJ2-3, with D possibly TRBD2 on 5 matching bases. From germline, CDR1 is KGHDR and CDR2 SFDVKD. Trimming took 8 bases from V and 0 from J, leaving 8 bases between them. The length of the CDR3 is 13 residues. The CDR3 is CATMTGSTDTQYF. In nucleotides, the CDR3 is TGTGCCACCATGACGGGGAGCACAGATACGCAGTATTTT.

This clonotype showed up just a few times. V and J are TRBV6-5 and TRBJ2-5, with a possible D match to TRBD1 (5 bases). Trimming pared 2 bases from V and 2 bases from J, leaving 9 bases between. Per the germline V gene, CDR1 is MNHEY and CDR2 is SVGAGI. This CDR3 contains 14 residues. The DNA of the CDR3 is TGTGCCAGCAGTTACCAAAGGGGTCAAGAGACCCAGTACTTC. Protein: CASSYQRGQETQYF.

The V gene is TRBV13, the J gene TRBJ2-6; D not certain. V was pared by 3 bases and J by 8 bases, with 14 bases between. CDR1 is PRHDT and CDR2 is FYEKMQ in the germline V gene (reference sequence). The CDR3 covers 15 residues. CDR3 sequence: CASSFRPDRPNVLTF. CDR3 coding DNA: TGTGCCAGCAGCTTCCGGCCGGACCGGCCCAACGTCCTGACTTTC.

This clonotype was counted between two and nine times. The chain carries TRBV11-2 and TRBJ1-3; no firm D call. V was pared by 1 base and J by 8 bases, with 27 bases between. In germline, CDR1 is SGHAT, CDR2 FQNNGV. This CDR3 region has 19 residues. CDR3 sequence: CASSLVGLPGDQLWDTIYF. The DNA for the CDR3 is TGTGCCAGCAGCTTAGTCGGGCTGCCGGGAGACCAGCTCTGGGACACCATATATTTT.